The clone carrying this T cell receptor beta chain came up many times. Its target is unknown. The sample comes from a study of read filtering for tumor transcriptome and immune sequencing. Study-level background: Transcriptome libraries were built from DNase-treated RNA. Per sample, TCR-region reads ranged about 4 to 11 million by IR-seq, 85 to 1273 by RNA-seq. Points from the study as a whole: RNA-seq captured clonotypes less deeply and reliably than IR-seq.

The length of the CDR3 is 18 residues. Germline CDR1 is MDHEN and CDR2 is SYDVKM. The J segment lost 8 bases and the V segment lost 2 bases, leaving 13 bases of the junction unmatched. Molecular barcoded adaptors covering alpha/delta and beta/gamma chains were used on approximately 400 ng RNA. TCRdb re-derived calls from the reads in MiXCR, one entry per CDR3 protein. The sample records approximately 65,000 distinct CDR3 sequences, 11% to 15% being singletons. The material sequenced was a population of CD138-negative cells sorted from bone marrow. V and J are TRBV28 and TRBJ2-1, with 12 nucleotides matching TRBD2. This sequence was found in a donor at least 40 years old with multiple myeloma. CDR3 residues: CASSLSFSSGRAGDEQFF. CDR3 in DNA: TGTGCCAGCAGTTTAAGCTTCTCTAGCGGGAGGGCCGGGGATGAGCAGTTCTTC.